The T cell receptor (beta chain) under discussion was sequenced for a study of blood T cell repertoires in COVID-19. Overall study context: Researchers got acute and convalescent COVID-19 samples from the United States, Italy and Spain.

Study processing details: Cell counts per sample came from amplifying reference gene primers. The method was immunoSEQ multiplex PCR; TCRdb's version includes in-frame clones alone and lacks a portion of them. V, J and clone size are taken as reported in that table, and D and trimming were inferred from the DNA itself. The sample records around 250,000 clones, roughly 85% being singletons. Participants were placed into cohorts based on the clinical history they reported. The germline gives CDR1 MNHEY, CDR2 SMNVEV (reference sequence). Deletions cut 5 bases from V and 2 bases from J, with 10 bases between. The CDR3 has 14 residues.

The J gene is TRBJ1-5, the V gene TRBV27; D is ambiguous. The sequence was obtained from a woman aged 45 to 65 with acute COVID-19. Material: PBMCs or T cells enriched from blood (not recorded which). The CDR3 region is CASSPLLGNQPQHF. CDR3 DNA sequence: TGTGCCAGCAGTCCTCTTTTAGGCAATCAGCCCCAGCATTTT.